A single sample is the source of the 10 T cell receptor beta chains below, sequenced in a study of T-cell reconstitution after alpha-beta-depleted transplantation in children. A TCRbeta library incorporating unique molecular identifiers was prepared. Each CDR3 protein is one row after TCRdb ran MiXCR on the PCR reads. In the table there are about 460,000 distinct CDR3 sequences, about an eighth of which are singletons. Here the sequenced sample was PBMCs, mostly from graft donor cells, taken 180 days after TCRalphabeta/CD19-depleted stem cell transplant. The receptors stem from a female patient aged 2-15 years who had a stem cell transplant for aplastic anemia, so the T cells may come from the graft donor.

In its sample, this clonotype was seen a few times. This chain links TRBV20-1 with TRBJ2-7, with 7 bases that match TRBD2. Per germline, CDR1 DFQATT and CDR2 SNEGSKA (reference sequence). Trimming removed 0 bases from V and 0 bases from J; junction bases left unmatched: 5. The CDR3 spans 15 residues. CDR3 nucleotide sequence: TGCAGTGCTAGAGATTCGGGGACTAACTCCTACGAGCAGTACTTC. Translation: CSARDSGTNSYEQYF.

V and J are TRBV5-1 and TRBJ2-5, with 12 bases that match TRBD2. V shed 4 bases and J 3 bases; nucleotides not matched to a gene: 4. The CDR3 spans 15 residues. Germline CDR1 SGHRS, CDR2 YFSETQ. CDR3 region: CASSEGLAGKETQYF. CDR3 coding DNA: TGCGCCAGCAGCGAGGGACTAGCGGGTAAAGAGACCCAGTACTTC.

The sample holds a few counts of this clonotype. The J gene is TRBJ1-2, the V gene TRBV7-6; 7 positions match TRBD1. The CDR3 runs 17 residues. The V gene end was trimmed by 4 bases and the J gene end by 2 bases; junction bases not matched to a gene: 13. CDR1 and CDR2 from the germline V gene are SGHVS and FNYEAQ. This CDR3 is CASSYFSRGRPNYGYTF. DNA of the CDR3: TGTGCCAGCAGCTACTTTAGTAGGGGGCGCCCAAACTATGGCTACACCTTC.

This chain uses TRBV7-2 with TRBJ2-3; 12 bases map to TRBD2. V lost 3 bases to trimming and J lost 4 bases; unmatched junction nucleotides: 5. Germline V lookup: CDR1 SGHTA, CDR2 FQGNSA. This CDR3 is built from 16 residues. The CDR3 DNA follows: TGTGCCAGCAGCTTCCTGAGACTAGCGGGAGCAGATACGCAGTATTTT. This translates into CASSFLRLAGADTQYF.

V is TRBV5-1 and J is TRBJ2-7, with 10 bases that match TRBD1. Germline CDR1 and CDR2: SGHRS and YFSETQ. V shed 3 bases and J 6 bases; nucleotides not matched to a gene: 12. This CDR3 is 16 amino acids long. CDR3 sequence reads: CASSSRTGGSPGEQYF. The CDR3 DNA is TGCGCCAGCAGCTCCAGGACAGGGGGGAGCCCCGGCGAGCAGTACTTC.

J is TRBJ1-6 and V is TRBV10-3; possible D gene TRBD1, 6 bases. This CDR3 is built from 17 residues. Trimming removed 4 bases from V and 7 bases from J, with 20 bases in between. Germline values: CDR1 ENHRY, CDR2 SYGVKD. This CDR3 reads CAISALGLGQPNSPLHF. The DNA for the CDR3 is TGTGCCATCAGTGCCCTGGGCCTTGGACAGCCCAATTCACCCCTCCACTTT.

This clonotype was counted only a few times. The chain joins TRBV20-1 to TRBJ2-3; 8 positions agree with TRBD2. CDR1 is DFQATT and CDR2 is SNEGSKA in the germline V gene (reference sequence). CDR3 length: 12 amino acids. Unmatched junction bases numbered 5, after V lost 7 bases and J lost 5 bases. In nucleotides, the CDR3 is TGCAGTGGTAGCGGGGAGCTAGATACGCAGTATTTT. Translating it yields CSGSGELDTQYF.

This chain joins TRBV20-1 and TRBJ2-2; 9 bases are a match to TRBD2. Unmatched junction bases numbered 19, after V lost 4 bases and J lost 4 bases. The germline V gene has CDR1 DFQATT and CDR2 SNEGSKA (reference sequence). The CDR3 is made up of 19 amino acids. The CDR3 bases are TGCAGTGCTATGAACCCTCTACTTGGGGCGGGAGGGCCCACCGGGGAGCTGTTTTTT. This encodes CSAMNPLLGAGGPTGELFF.

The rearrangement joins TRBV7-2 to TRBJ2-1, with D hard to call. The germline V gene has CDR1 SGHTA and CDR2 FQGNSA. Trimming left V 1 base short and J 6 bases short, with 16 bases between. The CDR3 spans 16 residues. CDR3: CASSLGATHPFNEQFF. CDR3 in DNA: TGTGCCAGCAGCTTAGGGGCCACCCACCCCTTCAATGAGCAGTTCTTC.

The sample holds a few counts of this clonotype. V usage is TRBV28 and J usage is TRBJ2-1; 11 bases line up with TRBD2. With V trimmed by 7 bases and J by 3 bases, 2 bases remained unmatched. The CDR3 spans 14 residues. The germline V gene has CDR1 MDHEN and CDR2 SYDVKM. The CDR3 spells CASTTSGIYNEQFF. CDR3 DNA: TGTGCCAGCACGACTAGCGGGATCTACAATGAGCAGTTCTTC.